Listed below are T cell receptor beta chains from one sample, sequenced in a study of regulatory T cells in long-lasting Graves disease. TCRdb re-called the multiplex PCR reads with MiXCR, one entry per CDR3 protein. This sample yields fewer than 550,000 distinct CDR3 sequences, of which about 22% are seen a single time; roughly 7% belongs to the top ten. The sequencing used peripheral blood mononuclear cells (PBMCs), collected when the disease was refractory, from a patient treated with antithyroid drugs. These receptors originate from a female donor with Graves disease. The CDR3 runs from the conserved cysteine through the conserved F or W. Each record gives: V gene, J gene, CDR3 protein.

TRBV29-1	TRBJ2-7	CSASPKGEYEQYF
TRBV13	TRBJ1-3	CASSGDRPNSGNTIYF
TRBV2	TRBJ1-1	CASKAGTNTEAFF
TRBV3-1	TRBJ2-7	CASSQEWGPEQYF
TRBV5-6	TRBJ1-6	CASSSFSGGMGNSPLHF
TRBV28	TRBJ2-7	CASSLMGDPGTGNRYEQYF
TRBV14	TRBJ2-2	CASETGYTGELFF
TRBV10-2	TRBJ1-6	CASSDTIGSSPLHF
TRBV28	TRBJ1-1	CASRSTANTEAFF
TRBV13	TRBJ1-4	CASSLGRGAFGEKLFF
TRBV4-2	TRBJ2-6	CASSQARGNSGANVLTF
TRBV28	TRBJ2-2	CASSFTGETGELFF
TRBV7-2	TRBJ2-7	CASTPGGYEQYF
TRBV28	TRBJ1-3	CASSLGRGYSGNTIYF
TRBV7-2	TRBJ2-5	CADGTSGSPGETQYF
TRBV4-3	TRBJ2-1	CASSPVGLVRNEQFF
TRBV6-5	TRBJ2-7	CASSSQGGITYEQYF
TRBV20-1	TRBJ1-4	CSAGGTSFPATNEKLFF
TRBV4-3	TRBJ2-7	CASSQDFGTGAGEQYF
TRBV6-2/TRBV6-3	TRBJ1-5	CASSYDRVGGQPQHF
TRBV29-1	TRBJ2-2	CSVKAVPANTGELFF
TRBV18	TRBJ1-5	CASSPSGYQPQHF
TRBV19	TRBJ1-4	CAAGVNEKLFF
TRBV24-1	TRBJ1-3	CATSDDRVSGNTIYF
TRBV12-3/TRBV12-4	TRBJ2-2	CASGLGQGATGEPFF
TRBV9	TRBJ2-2	CASSVSMRRTNTGELFF
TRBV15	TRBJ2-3	CATSSPSESTDTQYF
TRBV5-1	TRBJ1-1	CASSLGGQGEAFF
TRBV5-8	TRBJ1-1	CASSPDLSLAPEAFF
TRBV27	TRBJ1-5	CASSADRSPNQPQHF
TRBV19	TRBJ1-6	CASSPLPNAARSPLHF
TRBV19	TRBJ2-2	CASSMSGNTGELFF
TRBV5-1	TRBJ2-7	CASSLQTSGSYEQYF
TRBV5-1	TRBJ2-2	CASSLEGTSFTGELFF
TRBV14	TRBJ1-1	CASSRGLETEAFF
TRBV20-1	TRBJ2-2	CSATGLAGVNTGELFF
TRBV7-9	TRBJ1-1	CASSLVEGKNTEAFF
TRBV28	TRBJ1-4	CASSAGSQGVEKLFF
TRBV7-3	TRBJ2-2	CASSLTGDATGELFF
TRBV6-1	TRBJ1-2	CASSERGRGQGDGYTF
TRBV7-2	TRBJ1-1	CASSLGGGLYTEAFF
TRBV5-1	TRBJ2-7	CASSSGGGDRTYEQYF
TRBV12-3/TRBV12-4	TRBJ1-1	CASSLSANTEAFF
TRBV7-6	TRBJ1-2	CASSAGIDYGYTF
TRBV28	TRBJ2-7	CASSFGGRRDFYYEQYF
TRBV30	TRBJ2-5	CAWSPGTTYPQETQYF
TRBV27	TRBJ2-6	CASSPPVVRGGANVLTF